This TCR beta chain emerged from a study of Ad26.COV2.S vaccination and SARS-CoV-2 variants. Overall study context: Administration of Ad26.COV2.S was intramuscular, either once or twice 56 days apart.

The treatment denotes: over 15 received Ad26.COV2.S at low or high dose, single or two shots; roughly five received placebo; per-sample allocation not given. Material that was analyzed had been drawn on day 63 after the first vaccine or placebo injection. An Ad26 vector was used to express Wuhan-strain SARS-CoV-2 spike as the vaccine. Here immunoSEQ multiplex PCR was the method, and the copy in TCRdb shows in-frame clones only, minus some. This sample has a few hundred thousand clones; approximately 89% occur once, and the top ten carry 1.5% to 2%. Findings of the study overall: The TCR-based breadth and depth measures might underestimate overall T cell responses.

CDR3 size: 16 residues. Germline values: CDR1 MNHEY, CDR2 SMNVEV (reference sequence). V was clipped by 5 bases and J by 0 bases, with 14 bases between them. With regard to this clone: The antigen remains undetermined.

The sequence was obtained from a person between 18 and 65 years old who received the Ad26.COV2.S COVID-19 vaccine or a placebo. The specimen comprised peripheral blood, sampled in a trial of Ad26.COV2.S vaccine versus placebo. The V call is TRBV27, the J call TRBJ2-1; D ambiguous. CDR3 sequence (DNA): TGTGCCAGCAGTCCAACTCTTATTGACTCCTACAATGAGCAGTTCTTC. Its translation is CASSPTLIDSYNEQFF.